Shown below are 28 T cell receptor beta chains from a single sample sequenced in a study of T-cell reconstitution after alpha-beta-depleted transplantation in children. The TCRbeta library was prepared with unique molecular identifiers. TCRdb called the PCR reads again in MiXCR, with one record for every CDR3 protein. The sample carries 200,000 to 250,000 distinct CDR3 sequences, roughly 8.3% recorded once. Sequences were derived from PBMCs, mostly from graft donor cells, sampled 360 days after TCRalphabeta/CD19-depleted stem cell transplant. The receptors derive from a male patient aged 2-10 years who had a stem cell transplant for acute myeloid leukemia, so the T cells may come from the graft donor.

This clonotype turned up a few times. The chain has TRBV20-1 and TRBJ2-1; 7 bases fit TRBD2. J lost 2 bases, V lost 0 bases, and 10 bases had no gene match. Germline assignment: CDR1 DFQATT and CDR2 SNEGSKA (reference sequence). There are 17 residues in the CDR3. CDR3 coding DNA: TGCAGTGCTAGAGACCCCCTAGCGGCCGCTCCCTACAATGAGCAGTTCTTC. Encoded protein: CSARDPLAAAPYNEQFF.

This clonotype was detected a few times. The chain's CDR3 is CASSTGGGRSYGYTF. The CDR3 DNA reads TGCGCCAGCAGCACTGGAGGGGGCAGATCCTATGGCTACACCTTC. The chain combines TRBV5-1 with TRBJ1-2, with 7 bases that match TRBD1. J gave up 4 bases and V 4 bases, and 10 bases lay outside the gene matches. This CDR3 region has 15 residues. Germline CDR1 and CDR2: SGHRS and YFSETQ. Variable domain in full (rest from reference TRBV5-1 and TRBJ1-2): KAGVTQTPRYLIKTRGQQVTLSCSPISGHRSVSWYQQTPGQGLQFLFEYFSETQRNKGNFPGRFSGRQFSNSRSEMNVSTLELGDSALYLCASSTGGGRSYGYTFGSGTRLTVV.

Ten or more counts support this clonotype. This chain connects TRBV5-6 to TRBJ2-7; no clear D gene. The CDR3 totals 12 residues. V shed 1 base and J shed 1 base, with 3 bases lying between them. From germline, CDR1 is SGHDT and CDR2 YYEEEE. The CDR3 loop is CASSLWSYEQYV. The DNA of the CDR3 is TGTGCCAGCAGCTTGTGGTCCTACGAGCAGTACGTC.

This clonotype was counted between two and nine times. V and J are TRBV20-1 and TRBJ1-2; no clear D. The CDR3 length is 11 residues. Germline V lookup: CDR1 DFQATT, CDR2 SNEGSKA (reference sequence). The CDR3 DNA reads TGCAGAGCCCAGAGGCTTTATGGCTACACCTTC. It codes for CRAQRLYGYTF.

In its sample, this clonotype was seen many times. V gene TRBV29-1 combines with J gene TRBJ1-2; D unclear. Germline V lookup: CDR1 SQVTM, CDR2 ANQGSEA. This CDR3 spans 14 amino acids. The V and J ends lost 3 bases and 0 bases respectively, with 11 bases between them. The chain's CDR3 is CSVDEGRTNYGYTF. The CDR3 nucleotides read TGCAGCGTTGATGAGGGCAGAACTAACTATGGCTACACCTTC.

This clonotype came up a few times. The chain employs TRBV12-3 or TRBV12-4 and TRBJ1-2, with D tentatively TRBD1 (5 bases). V lost 1 base and J 5 bases, leaving 8 bases between the germline ends. The CDR3 extends over 13 amino acids. The CDR3 DNA is TGTGCCAGCAGTTTAGGAGGGGAGTATGGCTACACCTTC. Its protein product is CASSLGGEYGYTF.

The chain has TRBV2 and TRBJ2-7; D gene ambiguous. The CDR3 runs to 13 residues. V was trimmed by 6 bases and J by 4 bases, leaving 13 bases between them. Germline V CDR1 and CDR2: SNHLY, FYNNEI. This chain's CDR3 is CASSEPLGYEQYV. The CDR3 DNA reads TGTGCCAGCAGCGAACCTTTGGGGTACGAGCAGTACGTC.

This clonotype appeared a few times. The chain has TRBV7-2 and TRBJ1-6; 9 bases map to TRBD1. Germline trimming cut 2 bases from V and 3 bases from J; bases unmatched to any gene: 20. In germline, CDR1 is SGHTA, CDR2 FQGNSA. The length of the CDR3 is 22 residues. The CDR3 DNA follows: TGTGCCAGCAGCTTACCGACAGACACAGGGGGCGCGGATATAGACTATAATTCACCCCTCCACTTT. Translated, it gives CASSLPTDTGGADIDYNSPLHF.

A few counts support this clonotype. V and J are TRBV5-6 and TRBJ2-7; D is uncertain. This CDR3 region has 11 residues. Germline CDR1 reads SGHDT; CDR2 reads YYEEEE. The V end was cut by 2 bases, the J end by 6 bases, with 6 bases between. CDR3 loop: CASSFSGEQYF. CDR3 nucleotide sequence: TGTGCCAGCAGCTTCTCGGGCGAGCAGTACTTC.

A note on this clonotype: A much larger clone differs by one base, so this may be a read error. Lacking the conserved final phenylalanine or tryptophan, this CDR3 likely reflects a read error. The chain couples TRBV29-1 to TRBJ1-1; D gene ambiguous. The CDR3 covers 12 residues. Germline CDR1 is SQVTM and CDR2 is ANQGSEA. With 5 bases removed from V and 1 base from J, the gap between germline ends came to 8 bases. CDR3 residues: CSVRATNTEAFC. The CDR3 DNA reads as TGCAGCGTTAGAGCGACGAACACTGAAGCTTTCTGT.

This clonotype was seen only a few times. The V gene is TRBV20-1, the J gene TRBJ2-3; the match to TRBD1 covers 8 bases. The V gene end was trimmed by 5 bases and the J gene end by 4 bases; junction bases not matched to a gene: 8. This CDR3 is built from 14 residues. CDR1 is DFQATT, CDR2 SNEGSKA, per germline (reference sequence). CDR3 in DNA: TGCAGTGCTCGCGGACAGGGTCCCCCAGATACGCAGTATTTT. It is translated as CSARGQGPPDTQYF.

This clonotype was seen ten or more times. V gene TRBV25-1 combines with J gene TRBJ2-2, with unresolved D. V shed 2 bases and J shed 0 bases, with 1 base lying between them. This CDR3 region has 13 residues. From germline, CDR1 is MGHDK and CDR2 SYGVNS. The CDR3 DNA sequence: TGTGCCAGCAGTGAAGCGAACACCGGGGAGCTGTTTTTT. Translation gives CASSEANTGELFF. The whole variable domain, remainder taken from reference TRBV25-1 and TRBJ2-2, is EADIYQTPRYLVIGTGKKITLECSQTMGHDKMYWYQQDPGMELHLIHYSYGVNSTEKGDLSSESTVSRIRTEHFPLTLESARPSHTSQYLCASSEANTGELFFGEGSRLTVL.

CDR3 DNA: TGCGCCAGCAGCTCACAGGGGAGTGACACTGAAGCTTTCTTT. It translates to CASSSQGSDTEAFF. The chain has TRBV5-1 and TRBJ1-1; 7 bases are a match to TRBD1. In germline, CDR1 is SGHRS, CDR2 YFSETQ. V gave up 3 bases and J gave up 3 bases; unmatched junction bases: 5. The CDR3 is made up of 14 amino acids.

This clonotype was seen ten or more times. The chain is built from TRBV7-3 and TRBJ2-3; a weak D match, TRBD1 (6 bases). V was clipped by 1 base and J by 0 bases, with 8 bases between them. Looked up from germline, CDR1 is SGHTA and CDR2 is FQGTGA. The CDR3 length is 15 residues. The CDR3 DNA reads as TGTGCCAGCAGCTTAAGGGGACAAAGCACAGATACGCAGTATTTT. This codes for CASSLRGQSTDTQYF.

The rearrangement links TRBV12-3 or TRBV12-4 to TRBJ2-5; tentatively, D is TRBD2 (7 bases). The CDR3 contains 15 residues. Trimming stripped 8 bases from V and 5 bases from J, with 21 bases between. The CDR3 is CASSHGGGRAETQYF. The CDR3 DNA is TGTGCCAGCTCCCATGGGGGGGGCCGGGCGGAGACCCAGTACTTC.

V is TRBV6-2 or TRBV6-3 and J is TRBJ1-2; D possibly corresponds to TRBD1 (6 bases). This CDR3 is 14 amino acids long. Germline CDR1 is MNHEY and CDR2 is SVGEGT. Trimming took 0 bases from V and 7 from J, leaving 12 bases between them. CDR3 sequence (DNA): TGTGCCAGCAGTTACTCCAGGGGAGGTGGTGGCTACACCTTC. Translation gives CASSYSRGGGGYTF.

The rearrangement links TRBV12-3 or TRBV12-4 to TRBJ2-5; D possibly corresponds to TRBD1 (6 bases). The CDR3 is 12 amino acids. V shed 9 bases and J shed 2 bases, with 10 bases lying between them. The DNA for the CDR3 is TGTGCCAGTTCGGGACAACAAGAGACCCAGTACTTC. As protein: CASSGQQETQYF.

This clonotype was observed a handful of times. This chain connects TRBV12-3 or TRBV12-4 to TRBJ1-5; D is ambiguous. CDR3 length: 12 amino acids. The V end lost 3 bases, the J end lost 3 bases, and 3 bases lay between the germline ends. The CDR3 region is CASSFHNQPQHF. The CDR3 DNA sequence: TGTGCCAGCAGTTTTCACAATCAGCCCCAGCATTTT.

The chain is built from TRBV12-3 or TRBV12-4 and TRBJ2-1; 7 bases agree with TRBD2. V dropped 3 bases and J dropped 0; count of bases not matched to a gene: 8. The CDR3 contains 17 residues. Here the CDR3 DNA reads TGTGCCAGCAGTTTTACCCCGACTAGCTACTCCTACAATGAGCAGTTCTTC. Encoded protein: CASSFTPTSYSYNEQFF.

This clonotype was observed at least ten times. The J gene is TRBJ2-3, the V gene TRBV7-2; no reliable D call. The germline V gene encodes CDR1 SGHTA and CDR2 FQGNSA. CDR3 length: 12 amino acids. V was shortened by 8 bases and J by 0 bases, with 6 bases between the two germline ends. The CDR3 is CASYLSTDTQYF. For the CDR3, the DNA is TGTGCCAGCTATCTCAGCACAGATACGCAGTATTTT. Full variable domain (remainder filled in from reference TRBV7-2 and TRBJ2-3): GAGVSQSPSNKVTEKGKDVELRCDPISGHTALYWYRQSLGQGLEFLIYFQGNSAPDKSGLPSDRFSAERTGGSVSTLTIQRTQQEDSAVYLCASYLSTDTQYFGPGTRLTVL.

This chain connects TRBV12-3 or TRBV12-4 to TRBJ2-2; TRBD1 aligns across 9 bases. CDR3 size: 15 residues. The V gene end was trimmed by 6 bases and the J gene end by 0 bases; junction bases not matched to a gene: 2. CDR3: CASSGTGSNTGELFF. The CDR3 nucleotides are TGTGCCAGCAGCGGGACAGGGTCGAACACCGGGGAGCTGTTTTTT.

This chain uses TRBV2 with TRBJ1-2; 9 bases are shared with TRBD1. The CDR3 has 16 residues. Germline values: CDR1 SNHLY, CDR2 FYNNEI. With 11 bases clipped from V and 8 bases from J, the junction kept 21 bases outside the gene matches. The CDR3 loop reads CAFRGQGITKGEGYTF. DNA for the CDR3: TGTGCCTTCAGGGGACAGGGTATTACGAAGGGCGAGGGCTACACCTTC.

The V gene is TRBV5-5, the J gene TRBJ2-7; 7 nucleotides line up with TRBD1. Unmatched junction bases numbered 9, after V lost 9 bases and J lost 3 bases. The CDR3 is 13 amino acids. Germline values: CDR1 SGHKS, CDR2 YYEKEE (reference sequence). The CDR3 reads CAMGPGTVYEQYV. The CDR3 region has the DNA TGTGCCATGGGCCCGGGGACAGTCTACGAGCAGTACGTC.

This clonotype was found a few times. CDR3: CASRRDRGRQETQYF. CDR3 nucleotides: TGTGCCAGCCGGAGGGACAGGGGGCGACAAGAGACCCAGTACTTC. This chain joins TRBV19 and TRBJ2-5, with 12 bases that match TRBD1. The ends lost 9 bases at V and 2 bases at J; junction bases unmatched: 7. This CDR3 spans 15 amino acids. CDR1 is LNHDA, CDR2 SQIVND, per germline (reference sequence).

This clonotype was counted only a few times. The rearrangement uses TRBV18 and TRBJ1-5, with 7 nucleotides matching TRBD1. Germline lookup yields CDR1 KGHSH and CDR2 LQKENI. CDR3 length equals 14 residues. Unmatched junction bases numbered 5, after V lost 2 bases and J lost 7 bases. The CDR3 nucleotides read TGTGCCAGCTCACCAGACAGGGCACGACAGCCCCAGCATTTT. The encoded protein is CASSPDRARQPQHF.

This clonotype was counted a few times. The chain joins TRBV7-2 to TRBJ2-1; unclear D gene. The CDR3 runs 15 residues. Trimming shortened V by 5 bases and J by 1 base, and 12 bases separated the two germline ends. CDR1 and CDR2 (germline): SGHTA, FQGNSA. CDR3 amino acids: CASSRRNPSYNEQFF. DNA of the CDR3: TGTGCCAGCAGCAGACGAAACCCGTCCTACAATGAGCAGTTCTTC.

The chain couples TRBV15 to TRBJ2-3; 9 bases match TRBD1. Germline V gives CDR1 LNHNV, CDR2 YYDKDF (reference sequence). The V segment lost 4 bases and the J segment 1 base; nucleotides outside the gene matches: 9. This CDR3 has 17 residues. The CDR3 nucleotides are TGTGCCACCAGCACCCGACAGGGGGAGTGGGGCACAGATACGCAGTATTTT. It codes for CATSTRQGEWGTDTQYF.

This clonotype was detected many times. V and J are TRBV20-1 and TRBJ2-1; 12 bases map to TRBD2. The CDR3 extends over 15 amino acids. The V gene's germline CDR1 is DFQATT and CDR2 SNEGSKA (reference sequence). With 6 bases clipped from V and 4 bases from J, the junction kept 7 bases outside the gene matches. CDR3 sequence reads: CSATRTSGKYNEQFF. In DNA, the CDR3 is TGCAGTGCCACTAGGACTAGCGGGAAGTACAATGAGCAGTTCTTC.